This is a list of T cell receptor beta chains from one sample in a study of tumor-infiltrating lymphocytes in localized non-small cell lung cancer. This table comes from immunoSEQ multiplex PCR, and its TCRdb copy is limited to in-frame clones, with some not included. The data show about 14,000 clones, roughly 82% seen once. The sequenced sample consisted of lung tumor tissue. The receptors shown here come from a human donor with non-small cell lung cancer. Both conserved end residues are trimmed from each CDR3. Fields, in order: V gene, J gene, CDR3 protein.

>TRBV5-4|TRBJ1-1
ASSRNTEAF
>TRBV5-1|TRBJ1-2
ASSYGTDYGYT
>TRBV2|TRBJ1-1
ASSDSQANTEAF
>TRBV19|TRBJ2-1
ASSPGLAGEYNEQF
>TRBV5-1|TRBJ2-3
ASSGRTGGSTDTQY
>TRBV7-9|TRBJ1-1
ASSSPDRNTEAF
>TRBV10-3|TRBJ1-3
AISPSLGNTIY
>TRBV7-3|TRBJ2-3
ASSSTPGTADTQY
>TRBV18|TRBJ2-2
ASSRSSRTNTGELF
>TRBV6-1|TRBJ2-7
ASSEVGGRYEQY
>TRBV6-7|TRBJ1-5
ASSPQGADQPQH
>TRBV27|TRBJ1-2
ATISRDGYT
>TRBV15|TRBJ1-1
ATSRPGTGSTEAF
>TRBV5-1|TRBJ2-7
ASSKMTSGAGEQY
>TRBV7-8|TRBJ1-2
ASSLANSPYGYT
>TRBV7-2|TRBJ2-7
ASSLETSGTYEQY
>TRBV15|TRBJ2-7
ATSISSRGAPYEQY
>TRBV7-9|TRBJ2-2
ASSLIQTGMNTGELF
>TRBV20-1|TRBJ1-4
SAIAQAPLV
>TRBV9|TRBJ2-3
ASSAEGGPRTDTQY